This T cell receptor beta chain is drawn from a study of blood T cells in healthy people across ages (dated by TCRdb to 2013 to 2016). Regarding the study in general: In model experiments, roughly one uniquely barcoded TCR beta cDNA molecule per two T cells was captured by template switching. To avoid experimental bias, donors of different ages were randomly spread across the sequencing lanes. The donors were divided into four age groups: young (average approximately 16 years), middle-aged (around 37), aged (approximately 59) and long-lived (about 79). To track age-related changes in TCR beta repertoire diversity, the study relied on deep sequencing normalized with unique cDNA molecular identifiers. Two additional independent replicas of 1 million unique cDNA reads from the same blood draw were analyzed for two donors (one aged 18 to 30 and one aged 80 or older). What the research found in general, with its limitations: Conclusive comparison of naive and antigen-experienced compartments was prevented by the profiling of bulk unsorted PBMCs. There was a strong correlation between observed TCR beta diversity and the percentage of naive T cells measured by flow cytometry. Donor CMV infection status was unknown, potentially confounding age-related changes in expanded clonotypes. Compared with the aged group, more naive CD4+ T cells, fewer expanded clones and increased TCR diversity were shown by the long-lived group, suggesting age selection. Total diversity estimates from one million sequenced T cells were considered lower bounds and underestimates. As age increased, observed TCR beta diversity per million T cells dropped in a roughly linear way, and a significant reduction was already evident by age about 36.

CDR1 LGHNA and CDR2 YSLEER were looked up in the germline V gene. The CDR3, cysteine through phenylalanine, is 15 amino acids long. Of the read, only the CDR3 DNA is kept; its 45 bases are in frame from base 1. V sheds 1 base and J sheds 0 bases, leaving 9 bases between their ends. The donors were under 40 Caucasian individuals from Russia, aged roughly 6 to 100 years, who were systemically healthy. Each donor gave 8 to 10 milliliters of peripheral blood, drawn into EDTA-treated Vacutainer tubes. PBMCs were isolated by Ficoll-Paque density-gradient centrifugation, with at least 6 million obtained per sample. Total RNA was extracted from PBMCs with Trizol reagent, with at least 6 micrograms obtained per sample. For every donor, an aliquot of PBMCs went through flow cytometry to measure the percentages of naive CD45RAhigh/CD27high T cells. This clonotype was seen a few times. Its antigen is still unknown. Base-call qualities are not available, and no considerably larger clone is one nucleotide away.

The method behind the library was 5' RACE. Sequencing was performed on an Illumina HiSeq 2500. A second PCR of roughly 7 to 12 cycles was run with a J-beta primer mix and a sample-barcoded 5' primer. A template-switch 5' adaptor carrying 12 random nucleotides introduced a unique molecular identifier onto each TCR beta cDNA molecule. At least 2.5 million CDR3-containing paired-end reads were obtained from each sample. First-strand cDNA synthesis was performed from all RNA using the Mint cDNA synthesis kit, with priming by a TRBC-specific oligonucleotide. Following uracil-DNA glycosylase treatment, all cDNA underwent a first 18-cycle PCR with the universal primers M1SS and BC2_uni_R. The study's processing was this. For normalization, 1 million high-quality reads, each with a distinct molecular identifier, were randomly selected from each sample. Instead of being binned into consensus sequences, reads that shared molecular identifiers were thrown out. CDR3 identification, clonotype clustering and error correction used MiTCR with a Q25 quality threshold and the strictest error-elimination algorithm. A nonparametric unseen species model with Euler transformation was used to estimate lower-bound total TCR beta diversity. The raw public data were reprocessed by TCRdb itself: fastp quality trimming at Q25, MiXCR clonotype calling, in-frame beta chains only. Rows are unified per CDR3 protein, each entry keeping the most common DNA and genes. These V and J calls rely on TCRdb rather than the paper's analysis. The sample contains approximately 800,000 distinct CDR3 sequences, around 34% of them found a single time. The ten largest clones take up 10% to 15% of the sample.

This TCR derives from a man aged 18 to 30 in good health. This chain is built from TRBV4-3 and TRBJ2-5, with the D segment identity uncertain. The source material was blood. The DNA sequence is as follows: TGCGCCAGCAGCCAAGGGTGGGATTACCAAGAGACCCAGTACTTC. Translated, it gives CASSQGWDYQETQYF.